The present T cell receptor beta chain was sequenced within a study of T cell responses to AZD1222 COVID-19 vaccine. Findings of the study overall: Baseline antibody screening turned up just a handful of seropositive AZD1222 recipients. Spike-wide coverage was observed for vaccine-associated CD4 TCRs, with dominant responses at 160-218 and 743-854.

The V end was cut by 1 base, the J end by 6 bases, with 10 bases between. The germline CDR1 and CDR2 sequences are LNHDA and SQIVND (reference sequence). The CDR3 has 13 amino acids. Points on this clone: Antigen: not known.

TCRdb's table, derived via immunoSEQ multiplex PCR, lists solely in-frame clones and lacks some. The sample shows over 150,000 clones, about nine tenths of them seen only once. This chain links TRBV19 with TRBJ2-7, with D possibly TRBD2 on 5 matching bases. The sequence came from an adult in good health. Sequenced here: peripheral blood, sampled on day 0 of AZD1222 vaccination. The CDR3 loop reads CASSIGNRGEQYF. CDR3 DNA: TGTGCCAGTAGTATAGGCAACCGGGGCGAGCAGTACTTC.